The 22 T cell receptor beta chains listed next were all sequenced from one sample in a study of cytomegalovirus exposure and HLA in healthy donors (dated by TCRdb to 2016 to 2017). Libraries came from the immunoSEQ multiplex PCR assay. A mixture of 60 forward primers for TCR Vbeta segments and 13 reverse primers for TCR Jbeta segments was used in the multiplex PCR. This immuneACCESS table, as held by TCRdb, lists in-frame sequences with V and J called but not all clones. Of the missing ones, under half trace to an unresolved V gene in checked studies; the others have no known cause. The sample includes about 200,000 clones, with around 80% observed a single time. Of the sample, about 3% falls within the top ten clones. The specimen was PBMCs. These receptors came from a young man in good health and CMV-seronegative.

This sequence joins TRBV5-1 and TRBJ2-4; 8 nucleotides match TRBD1. Germline V gene data show CDR1 as SGHRS and CDR2 as YFSETQ. This CDR3 is built from 16 residues. J gave up 2 bases and V 4 bases, and 8 bases lay outside the gene matches. The CDR3 nucleotides read TGCGCCAGCAGCACTGGACAGGGAGGTTCCAAAAACATTCAGTACTTC. Translation: CASSTGQGGSKNIQYF.

This clone has only a few counts. The chain combines TRBV10-2 with TRBJ2-3, with 8 bases that match TRBD2. CDR1 and CDR2 (germline): WSHSY, SAAADI. V was pared by 2 bases and J by 6 bases, with 4 bases of the junction left unmatched. The CDR3 extends over 14 amino acids. Here the CDR3 DNA reads TGCGCCAGCAGTGAGGGGCGGGGGGCGGATACGCAGTATTTT. It codes for CASSEGRGADTQYF.

Comments on this clone: This CDR3 fails to terminate in the conserved phenylalanine or tryptophan, so it likely reflects a read error. The chain employs TRBV7-9 and TRBJ2-7, with D possibly being TRBD1 (5 bases). Germline lookup yields CDR1 SEHNR and CDR2 FQNEAQ (reference sequence). The germline V and J ends were trimmed by 4 bases and 0 bases, with 16 bases remaining between them. CDR3 size: 16 residues. The CDR3, as DNA: TGTGCCAGCAGCTCCCCCCAGGACACCCTCTCCTACGAGCAGTACCTC. This translates into CASSSPQDTLSYEQYL.

The chain recombines TRBV4-3 with TRBJ2-1; D not certain. V gave up 3 bases and J gave up 7 bases, with 10 bases separating them. Germline-derived CDR1 and CDR2 are LGHNA and YSLEER. The CDR3 length is 13 residues. CDR3 region: CASSHSSVNEQFF. CDR3 in DNA: TGCGCCAGCAGCCATTCTTCGGTTAATGAGCAGTTCTTC.

This rearrangement joins TRBV5-1 to TRBJ2-3; no clear D gene. The CDR3 spans 15 residues. V shed 0 bases and J shed 2 bases, with 10 bases lying between them. Looked up from germline, CDR1 is SGHRS and CDR2 is YFSETQ. The chain's CDR3 is CASSLGLVPTDTQYF. The DNA of the CDR3 is TGCGCCAGCAGCTTGGGTCTAGTCCCCACAGATACGCAGTATTTT.

Written as DNA, the CDR3 is TGTGCCAGCAGCTTAAGCGGGGGAAGCACAGATACGCAGTATTTT. It specifies CASSLSGGSTDTQYF. The V and J genes are TRBV7-6 and TRBJ2-3; 8 nucleotides match TRBD2. Trimming cost V 2 bases and J 0 bases; bases outside gene matches: 1. Germline CDR1 and CDR2: SGHVS and FNYEAQ. The CDR3 has 15 residues.

V and J are TRBV7-9 and TRBJ1-1, with 12 bases that match TRBD1. Germline assignment: CDR1 SEHNR and CDR2 FQNEAQ (reference sequence). The CDR3 extends over 15 amino acids. Germline trimming cut 0 bases from V and 7 bases from J; bases unmatched to any gene: 3. In nucleotides, the CDR3 is TGTGCCAGCAGCTTAGCTGGGACAGGGGGCGTTGAAGCTTTCTTT. It is translated as CASSLAGTGGVEAFF.

The CDR3 region is CATSREIQGLGEKLFF. For the CDR3, the DNA is TGTGCCACCAGCAGAGAGATCCAGGGGTTAGGCGAAAAACTGTTTTTT. The chain combines TRBV15 with TRBJ1-4; possible D gene TRBD1, 6 bases. CDR3 length: 16 residues. V was cut by 0 bases and J by 8 bases, with 16 bases left in between. The germline V gene has CDR1 LNHNV and CDR2 YYDKDF (reference sequence).

The chain employs TRBV6-5 and TRBJ2-1; the match to TRBD2 covers 10 bases. The CDR3 contains 15 residues. Per the germline V gene, CDR1 is MNHEY and CDR2 is SVGAGI. The trim removed 6 bases at V and 2 bases at J, leaving 4 bases unmatched. The CDR3 coding sequence is TGTGCCAGCAGCCCCAGCGGGGGGGCCTACAATGAGCAGTTCTTC. This encodes CASSPSGGAYNEQFF.

The V and J genes are TRBV6-5 and TRBJ2-2, with TRBD2 identical over 8 bases. Trimming at V came to 5 bases and at J to 9 bases, leaving 8 bases not matched to a gene. The CDR3 is 14 residues long. Germline V gives CDR1 MNHEY, CDR2 SVGAGI. CDR3 protein: CASSSLGGAWELFF. The CDR3 nucleotides are TGTGCCAGCAGTAGCCTCGGGGGGGCCTGGGAGCTGTTTTTT.

This clone was detected only a few times. The chain joins TRBV6-1 to TRBJ2-7, with TRBD2 identical over 7 bases. V shed 2 bases, J shed 3 bases, and the junction held 7 bases outside the gene matches. The CDR3 covers 15 residues. CDR1 and CDR2 from the germline V gene are MNHNS and SASEGT. CDR3 region: CASSEFRLAVYEQYF. The CDR3 coding sequence is TGTGCCAGCAGTGAATTCAGGCTAGCGGTCTACGAGCAGTACTTC.

The rearrangement links TRBV5-8 to TRBJ1-5; TRBD1 matches 9 bases. CDR1 is SGHTS and CDR2 is YDEGEE in the germline V gene. This CDR3 has 16 amino acids. J was trimmed by 0 bases and V by 6 bases; bases with no gene match: 7. CDR3 in amino acids: CASNYRTGVSNQPQHF. The CDR3 nucleotides read TGTGCCAGCAACTACCGGACAGGGGTTAGCAATCAGCCCCAGCATTTT.

V usage is TRBV7-9 and J usage is TRBJ2-5; 7 bases are shared with TRBD2. The CDR3 contains 14 residues. The germline gives CDR1 SEHNR, CDR2 FQNEAQ (reference sequence). The junction had 3 bases not matched to a gene; V was cut back by 3 bases and J by 2 bases. Here the CDR3 reads CASSFGTKQETQYF. The DNA for the CDR3 is TGTGCCAGCAGCTTCGGGACTAAACAAGAGACCCAGTACTTC.

This clone has a handful of counts. The CDR3 DNA is TGTGCCAGCAGTTTGGGGAGGGGGACGTTTGGCGCCGGGGAGCTGTTTTTT. Its translation is CASSLGRGTFGAGELFF. This chain uses TRBV28 with TRBJ2-2, with D possibly TRBD2 on 7 matching bases. CDR3 size: 17 residues. Germline V CDR1 and CDR2: MDHEN, SYDVKM. The V end lost 3 bases, the J end lost 6 bases, and 20 bases lay between the germline ends. Using reference TRBV28 and TRBJ2-2 for the parts outside the CDR3, the full variable domain is DVKVTQSSRYLVKRTGEKVFLECVQDMDHENMFWYRQDPGLGLRLIYFSYDVKMKEKGDIPEGYSVSREKKERFSLILESASTNQTSMYLCASSLGRGTFGAGELFFGEGSRLTVL.

This clone has a single count. V usage is TRBV5-4 and J usage is TRBJ1-2; unclear D gene. This CDR3 spans 14 amino acids. Deletions cut 0 bases from V and 8 bases from J, with 14 bases between. Germline V gene lookup returns CDR1 SGHNT and CDR2 YYREEE (reference sequence). The CDR3 loop is CASSLEGTRGGYTF. The DNA of the CDR3 is TGTGCCAGCAGCTTGGAGGGAACCCGAGGGGGCTACACCTTC. Full variable domain (outside the CDR3, taken from reference TRBV5-4 and TRBJ1-2): ETGVTQSPTHLIKTRGQQVTLRCSSQSGHNTVSWYQQALGQGPQFIFQYYREEENGRGNFPPRFSGLQFPNYSSELNVNALELDDSALYLCASSLEGTRGGYTFGSGTRLTVV.

The chain has TRBV28 and TRBJ1-5; a possible D gene is TRBD1 (6 bases). The CDR3 covers 17 residues. Germline V gives CDR1 MDHEN, CDR2 SYDVKM. V lost 2 bases and J lost 0, with 14 bases in between. The CDR3, as DNA: TGTGCCAGCAGTTTAAGCGGCAGGGGAGTTAGCAATCAGCCCCAGCATTTT. Translating gives CASSLSGRGVSNQPQHF. Using reference TRBV28 and TRBJ1-5 for the parts outside the CDR3, the full variable domain is DVKVTQSSRYLVKRTGEKVFLECVQDMDHENMFWYRQDPGLGLRLIYFSYDVKMKEKGDIPEGYSVSREKKERFSLILESASTNQTSMYLCASSLSGRGVSNQPQHFGDGTRLSIL.

CDR3 nucleotide sequence: TGTGCCAGCAGCCGTGGAGGGAATTCCTACGAGCAGTACTTC. This gives the protein CASSRGGNSYEQYF. V usage is TRBV7-9 and J usage is TRBJ2-7; perhaps TRBD2 as D (6 bases). The V gene lost 5 bases and the J gene lost 1 base, with 12 bases spanning the gap. CDR3 length: 14 residues. Germline lookup yields CDR1 SEHNR and CDR2 FQNEAQ (reference sequence).

This clone was recorded a few times. V and J are TRBV5-1 and TRBJ1-2; no clear D. The ends were cut back, 0 bases at V and 7 bases at J, with 34 bases in the middle. Germline CDR1 is SGHRS and CDR2 is YFSETQ. This CDR3 comprises 21 residues. CDR3: CASSLGTRPDARPENRGGYTF. CDR3 nucleotides: TGCGCCAGCAGCTTGGGAACTAGGCCGGACGCACGGCCGGAAAATAGAGGTGGCTACACCTTC.

The chain joins TRBV28 to TRBJ2-5; 7 nucleotides align to TRBD1. Near its end, the DNA agrees better with TRBJ2-7, so the J call may be wrong. Looked up from germline, CDR1 is MDHEN and CDR2 is SYDVKM. This CDR3 has 14 amino acids. This CDR3 is CASSSGTATYEQYF. CDR3 DNA sequence: TGTGCCAGCAGCTCGGGGACAGCGACCTACGAGCAGTACTTC.

V and J are TRBV18 and TRBJ1-1; TRBD1 matches 9 bases. The germline V gene encodes CDR1 KGHSH and CDR2 LQKENI. The CDR3 runs to 16 residues. Losses at the gene ends were 3 bases for V and 2 bases for J; bases not matched to a gene: 7. CDR3 in amino acids: CASSPGTGIYNTEAFF. CDR3 nucleotides: TGTGCCAGCTCACCCGGGACAGGGATATACAACACTGAAGCTTTCTTT.

CDR3 in amino acids: CASSRRVAGVMYEQYF. In DNA, the CDR3 is TGTGCCAGCAGCCGCCGGGTAGCGGGGGTGATGTACGAGCAGTACTTC. The rearrangement joins TRBV27 to TRBJ2-7; 9 nucleotides align to TRBD2. CDR3 length: 16 amino acids. The junction had 13 bases not matched to a gene; V was cut back by 6 bases and J by 4 bases. The germline gives CDR1 MNHEY, CDR2 SMNVEV (reference sequence).

This clone was seen more than once but under ten times. The CDR3 sequence: CSAEGDSYEQYF. CDR3 sequence (DNA): TGCAGCGCCGAGGGGGACTCCTACGAGCAGTACTTC. The chain has TRBV29-1 and TRBJ2-7; the D gene is possibly TRBD1 (6 bases). The germline V and J ends were trimmed by 7 bases and 0 bases, with 10 bases remaining between them. The CDR3 totals 12 residues. The germline gives CDR1 SQVTM, CDR2 ANQGSEA.